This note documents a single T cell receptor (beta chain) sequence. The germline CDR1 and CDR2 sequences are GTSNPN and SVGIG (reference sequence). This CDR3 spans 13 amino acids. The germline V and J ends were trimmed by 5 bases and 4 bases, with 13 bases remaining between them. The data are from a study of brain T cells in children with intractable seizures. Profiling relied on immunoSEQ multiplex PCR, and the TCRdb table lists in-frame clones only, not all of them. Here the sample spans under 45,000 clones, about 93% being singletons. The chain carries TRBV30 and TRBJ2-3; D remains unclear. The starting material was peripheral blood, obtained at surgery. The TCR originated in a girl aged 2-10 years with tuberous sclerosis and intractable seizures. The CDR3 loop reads CAWVIDLADTQYF. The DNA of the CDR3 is TGTGCCTGGGTTATCGATCTTGCAGATACGCAGTATTTT. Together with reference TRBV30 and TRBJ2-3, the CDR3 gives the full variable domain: SQTIHQWPATLVQPVGSPLSLECTVEGTSNPNLYWYRQAAGRGLQLLFYSVGIGQISSEVPQNLSASRPQDRQFILSSKKLLLSDSGFYLCAWVIDLADTQYFGPGTRLTVL.